Listed below are T cell receptor beta chains from one sample, sequenced in a study of blood T cell repertoires in COVID-19. Repertoires were generated with immunoSEQ multiplex PCR, while TCRdb's copy carries only in-frame clones and drops some. Among 90,000 to 120,000 clones listed, roughly 83% were seen once. Sequenced sample: peripheral blood. All receptors derive from an elderly woman with active or convalescent COVID-19. The CDR3 runs from the conserved cysteine through the conserved F or W. A D gene is named only where the DNA matches it firmly. Clone size is stated in some rows and not others, as once, few, many or a class when expanded.

>TRBJ2-7|TRBV7-9|-|-
TGTGCCAGCAGCTTAATCGCGGACTACGAGCAGTACTTC
CASSLIADYEQYF
>TRBJ1-2|TRBV4-1|TRBD1|-
TGCGCCAGCAGCCAAGATCTCGGGACAGGGGTCCGTGGCTACACCTTC
CASSQDLGTGVRGYTF
>TRBJ1-3|TRBV19|-|-
TGTGCCAGTAGTATCCACTTCGGGAACGGAGGAAACACCATATATTTT
CASSIHFGNGGNTIYF
>TRBJ1-2|TRBV6-5|TRBD1|-
TGTGCCAGCACCCCAGCCCAGGGGGCGGGAGGCTACACCTTC
CASTPAQGAGGYTF
>TRBJ2-7|TRBV5-4|TRBD1|-
TGTGCCAGCAGCTCAGGGGACAGGGTCTACGAGCAGTACTTC
CASSSGDRVYEQYF
>TRBJ1-6|TRBV5-4|TRBD1|-
TGTGCCAGCAGGACGGGGAGGGACAGGGGCTCACCCCTCCACTTT
CASRTGRDRGSPLHF
>TRBJ2-7|TRBV3-1/TRBV3-2|-|-
TGTGCCAGCAGCAATAGCGGACCCTACGAGCAGTACTTC
CASSNSGPYEQYF
>TRBJ1-1|TRBV6-6|-|-
TGTGCCAGCAGTTGGGCAGACACTGAAGCTTTCTTT
CASSWADTEAFF
>TRBJ1-1|TRBV5-1|-|once
TGCGCCAGCAGCGAGAGTTCAAGAGTCACTGAAGCTTTCTTT
CASSESSRVTEAFF
>TRBJ2-7|TRBV2|TRBD1|-
TGTGCCAGCTCCATCAGGGGGAACGACGAGCAGTACTTC
CASSIRGNDEQYF
>TRBJ2-1|TRBV5-1|TRBD1|-
TGCGCCAGCAGCCGAACCCCGGGACAGGGATTCAATGAGCAGTTCTTC
CASSRTPGQGFNEQFF
>TRBJ1-2|TRBV12-3/TRBV12-4|-|-
TGTGCCAGCAGCGGGAGTGAGGTTTATGGCTACACCTTC
CASSGSEVYGYTF
>TRBJ2-1|TRBV7-8|-|-
TGTGCCAGCAGCGATCTAGAACTAGTTCCCCATGAGCAGTTCTTC
CASSDLELVPHEQFF
>TRBJ2-1|TRBV29-1|TRBD2|-
TGCAGCGTCGGACTAGGGGTTTACAATGAGCAGTTCTTC
CSVGLGVYNEQFF
>TRBJ1-5|TRBV3-1/TRBV3-2|-|-
TGTGCCAGCAGCCAAGCCCAGAGCAATCAGCCCCAGCATTTT
CASSQAQSNQPQHF
>TRBJ2-1|TRBV19|-|-
TGTGCCAGTAGTTCCAGGGGGGCCAGCGATGAGCAGTTCTTC
CASSSRGASDEQFF
>TRBJ1-4|TRBV15|-|-
TGTGCCACCAGCAGAGATCGCCTCGGTCTTCCGGAGGGAGAAAAACTGTTTTTT
CATSRDRLGLPEGEKLFF
>TRBJ2-1|TRBV7-2|-|-
TGTGCCAGCAGCTTAGCGGGGGGGGCAGGCTCCTACAATGAGCAGTTCTTC
CASSLAGGAGSYNEQFF
>TRBJ1-2|TRBV3-1/TRBV3-2|-|-
TGTGCCAGCAGCCCAGGGGACGGACATGGCTACACCTTC
CASSPGDGHGYTF
>TRBJ1-1|TRBV2|TRBD1|-
TGTGCCAGCAGTGGACAGGGGGACACTGAAGCTTTCTTT
CASSGQGDTEAFF
>TRBJ1-2|TRBV5-5|-|-
TGTGCCAGCAGCTCCAGGGCATGGAAAGATGGCTACACCTTC
CASSSRAWKDGYTF
>TRBJ2-5|TRBV5-8|-|-
TGTGCCAGCAGCGAGTCAGGGGTGGAGACCCAGTACTTC
CASSESGVETQYF
>TRBJ2-2|TRBV5-6|TRBD1|few
TGTGCCAGCAGCCGGCCGGGACAGGGAAACACCGGGGAGCTGTTTTTT
CASSRPGQGNTGELFF
>TRBJ2-7|TRBV4-1|-|-
TGCGCCAGCAGCCAAGCAACAGTCTTTTCGGACGAGCAGTACTTC
CASSQATVFSDEQYF
>TRBJ1-2|TRBV19|-|once
TGTGCCAGTAGTATAAGGGGGAACGGCTACACCTTC
CASSIRGNGYTF
>TRBJ1-2|TRBV2|TRBD1|few
TGTGCCAGCACTTACCGGGACAGGGCCTATGGCTACACCTTC
CASTYRDRAYGYTF
>TRBJ2-2|TRBV3-1/TRBV3-2|-|-
TGTGCCAGCAGCCAAGATTTGGGTTCGGGCGGGGAGCTGTTTTTT
CASSQDLGSGGELFF
>TRBJ2-1|TRBV12-5|TRBD2|-
TGTGCTAGTGGTACTGGGACTAGCATTAGTGAGCAGTTCTTC
CASGTGTSISEQFF
>TRBJ2-1|TRBV6-1|-|-
TGTGCCAGCAGTGAAGGTCAGCGGGAGCAGTTCTTC
CASSEGQREQFF
>TRBJ1-1|TRBV7-6|TRBD1|-
TGTGCCAGCAGCTCACGTCCCGGGACAGGGGCGGCCACTGAAGCTTTCTTT
CASSSRPGTGAATEAFF
>TRBJ2-1|TRBV11-3|-|-
TGTGCCAGCAGCTTTGGGCTTACCTACAATGAGCAGTTCTTC
CASSFGLTYNEQFF
>TRBJ1-3|TRBV6-5|-|-
TGTGCCAGCAGTTATCGGGGATGGAACACCATATATTTT
CASSYRGWNTIYF
>TRBJ1-5|TRBV6-1|-|-
TGTGCCAGCAGTGGCAAAGGGATAGGGGCACTAAATCAGCCCCAGCATTTT
CASSGKGIGALNQPQHF
>TRBJ1-2|TRBV15|-|-
TGTGCCACCAGCAGAGATTCTACGCCCGGAGCGGGCTACACCTTC
CATSRDSTPGAGYTF
>TRBJ2-5|TRBV7-3|-|-
TGTGCCAGCAGCGCACAACCAGCGGTCCAAGAGACCCAGTACTTC
CASSAQPAVQETQYF
>TRBJ1-2|TRBV3-1/TRBV3-2|-|once
TGTGCCAGCAGCCAATCAGGGGAGTATGGCTACACCTTC
CASSQSGEYGYTF
>TRBJ2-5|TRBV7-9|TRBD2|-
TGTGCCAGCAGCTCGGGACTAGCGGCGTCAGTGACCCAGTACTTC
CASSSGLAASVTQYF
>TRBJ1-5|TRBV7-8|TRBD1|-
TGTGCCAGCAGCCATGGGACAGGAGGAACCGCCTTCAATCAGCCCCAGCATTTT
CASSHGTGGTAFNQPQHF
>TRBJ1-4|TRBV4-2|-|-
TGTGCCAGCAGCCCGGGAGGAACTAATGAAAAACTGTTTTTT
CASSPGGTNEKLFF
>TRBJ1-1|TRBV28|-|-
TGTGCCAGCACCCTAGGGGGGGCGAACACTGAAGCTTTCTTT
CASTLGGANTEAFF
>TRBJ1-3|TRBV5-3|-|-
TGTGCCAGAAGCTTGGCCTTAGGGGAAGAATCTGGAAACACCATATATTTT
CARSLALGEESGNTIYF